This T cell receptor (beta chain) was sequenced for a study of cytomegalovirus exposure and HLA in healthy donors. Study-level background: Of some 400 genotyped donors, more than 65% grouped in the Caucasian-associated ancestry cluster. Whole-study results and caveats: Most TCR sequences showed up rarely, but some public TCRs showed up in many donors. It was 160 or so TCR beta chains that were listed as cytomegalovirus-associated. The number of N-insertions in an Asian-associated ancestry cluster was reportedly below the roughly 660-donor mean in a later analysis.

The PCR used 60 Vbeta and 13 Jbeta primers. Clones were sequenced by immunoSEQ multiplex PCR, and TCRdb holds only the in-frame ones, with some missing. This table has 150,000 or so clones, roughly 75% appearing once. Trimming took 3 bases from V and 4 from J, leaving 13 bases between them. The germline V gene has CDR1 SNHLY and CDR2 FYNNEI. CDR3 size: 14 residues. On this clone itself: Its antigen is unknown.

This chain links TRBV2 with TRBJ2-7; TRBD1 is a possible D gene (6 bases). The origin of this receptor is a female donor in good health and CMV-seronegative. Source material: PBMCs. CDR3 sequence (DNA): TGTGCCAGCAGTGACAGACAGGTCCCGTACGAGCAGTACTTC. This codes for CASSDRQVPYEQYF. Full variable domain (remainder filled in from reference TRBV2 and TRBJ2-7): EPEVTQTPSHQVTQMGQEVILRCVPISNHLYFYWYRQILGQKVEFLVSFYNNEISEKSEIFDDQFSVERPDGSNFTLKIRSTKLEDSAMYFCASSDRQVPYEQYFGPGTRLTVT.